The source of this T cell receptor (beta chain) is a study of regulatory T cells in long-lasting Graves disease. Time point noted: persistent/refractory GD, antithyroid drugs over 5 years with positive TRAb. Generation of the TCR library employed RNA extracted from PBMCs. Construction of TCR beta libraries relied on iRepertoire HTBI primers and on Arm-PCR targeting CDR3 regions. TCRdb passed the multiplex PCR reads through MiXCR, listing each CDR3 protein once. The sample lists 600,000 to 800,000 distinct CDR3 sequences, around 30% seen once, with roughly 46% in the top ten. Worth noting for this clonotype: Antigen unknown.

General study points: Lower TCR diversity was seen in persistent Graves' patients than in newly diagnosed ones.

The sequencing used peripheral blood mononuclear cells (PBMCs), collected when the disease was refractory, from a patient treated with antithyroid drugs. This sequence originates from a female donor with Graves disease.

The CDR3 loop is CSASLPGPTKFKAFF. The CDR3 nucleotides are TGCAGTGCTTCACTTCCGGGACCGACAAAATTCAAAGCTTTCTTT. J is TRBJ1-1 and V is TRBV20-1, with D possibly being TRBD1 (5 bases). CDR1 is DFQATT, CDR2 SNEGSKA, per germline (reference sequence). V shed 5 bases and J shed 9 bases, with 25 bases lying between them. This CDR3 comprises 15 residues.